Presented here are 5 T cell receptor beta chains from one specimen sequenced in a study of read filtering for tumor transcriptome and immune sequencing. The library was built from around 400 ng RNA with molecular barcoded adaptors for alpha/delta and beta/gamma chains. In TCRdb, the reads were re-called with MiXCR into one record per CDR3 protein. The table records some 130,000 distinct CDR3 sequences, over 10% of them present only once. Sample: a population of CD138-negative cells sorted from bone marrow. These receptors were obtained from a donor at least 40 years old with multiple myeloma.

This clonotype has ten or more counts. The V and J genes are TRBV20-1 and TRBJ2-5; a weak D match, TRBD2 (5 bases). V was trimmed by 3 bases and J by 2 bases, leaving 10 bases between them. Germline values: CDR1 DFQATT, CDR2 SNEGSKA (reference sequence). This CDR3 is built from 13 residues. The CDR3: CSASPSTQETQYF. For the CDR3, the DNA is TGCAGTGCTAGCCCTAGCACGCAAGAGACCCAGTACTTC.

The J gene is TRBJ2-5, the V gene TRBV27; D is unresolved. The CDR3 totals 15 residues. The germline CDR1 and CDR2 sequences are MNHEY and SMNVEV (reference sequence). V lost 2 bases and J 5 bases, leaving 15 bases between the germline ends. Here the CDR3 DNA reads TGTGCCAGCAGTTTAGGGATTGGAGTCGGTGAGACCCAGTACTTC. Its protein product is CASSLGIGVGETQYF.

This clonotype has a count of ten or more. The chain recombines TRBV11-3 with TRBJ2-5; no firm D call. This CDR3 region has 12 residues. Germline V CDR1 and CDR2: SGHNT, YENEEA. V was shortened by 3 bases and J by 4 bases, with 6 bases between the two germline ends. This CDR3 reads CASSFGLETQYF. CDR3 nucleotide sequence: TGTGCCAGCAGCTTCGGATTAGAGACCCAGTACTTC.

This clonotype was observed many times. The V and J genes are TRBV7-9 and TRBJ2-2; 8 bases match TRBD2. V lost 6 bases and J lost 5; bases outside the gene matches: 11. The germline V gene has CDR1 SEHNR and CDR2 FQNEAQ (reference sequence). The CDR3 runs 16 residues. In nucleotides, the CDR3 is TGTGCCAGCAGAGAGGCCAGCGGGAGAGGTACCGGGGAGCTGTTTTTT. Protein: CASREASGRGTGELFF. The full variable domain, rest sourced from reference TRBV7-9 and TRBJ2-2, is DTGVSQNPRHKITKRGQNVTFRCDPISEHNRLYWYRQTLGQGPEFLTYFQNEAQLEKSRLLSDRFSAERPKGSFSTLEIQRTEQGDSAMYLCASREASGRGTGELFFGEGSRLTVL.

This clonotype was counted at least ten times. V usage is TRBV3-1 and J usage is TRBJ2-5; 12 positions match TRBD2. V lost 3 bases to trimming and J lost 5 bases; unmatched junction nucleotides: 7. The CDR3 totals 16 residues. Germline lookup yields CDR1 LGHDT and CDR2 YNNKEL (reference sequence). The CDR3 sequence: CASSQVTSGRRETQYF. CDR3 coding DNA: TGTGCCAGCAGCCAGGTGACTAGCGGGAGAAGGGAGACCCAGTACTTC.